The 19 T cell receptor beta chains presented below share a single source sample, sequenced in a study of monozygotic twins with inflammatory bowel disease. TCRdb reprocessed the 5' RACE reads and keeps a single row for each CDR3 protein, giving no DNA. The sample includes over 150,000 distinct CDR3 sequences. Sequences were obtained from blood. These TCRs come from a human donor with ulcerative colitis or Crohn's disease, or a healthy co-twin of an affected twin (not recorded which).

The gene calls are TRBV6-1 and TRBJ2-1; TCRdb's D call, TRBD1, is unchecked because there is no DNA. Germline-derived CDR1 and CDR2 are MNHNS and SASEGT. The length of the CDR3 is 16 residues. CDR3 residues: CASRPSGDTPYNEQFF.

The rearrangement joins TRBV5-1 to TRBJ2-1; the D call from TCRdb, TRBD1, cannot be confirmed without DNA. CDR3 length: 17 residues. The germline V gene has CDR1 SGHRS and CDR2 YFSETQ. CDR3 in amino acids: CASSFPGGTGSYNEQFF.

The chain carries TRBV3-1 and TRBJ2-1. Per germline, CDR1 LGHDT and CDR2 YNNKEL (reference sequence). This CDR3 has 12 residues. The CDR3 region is CASSQDWSEQFF.

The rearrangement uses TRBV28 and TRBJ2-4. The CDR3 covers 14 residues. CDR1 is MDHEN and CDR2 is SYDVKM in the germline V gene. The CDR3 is CASSLGLAENIQYF.

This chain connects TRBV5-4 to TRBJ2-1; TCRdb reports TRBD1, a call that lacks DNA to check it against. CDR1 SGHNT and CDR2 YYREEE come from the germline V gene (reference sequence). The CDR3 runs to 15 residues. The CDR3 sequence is CASSLGGQGTNEQFF.

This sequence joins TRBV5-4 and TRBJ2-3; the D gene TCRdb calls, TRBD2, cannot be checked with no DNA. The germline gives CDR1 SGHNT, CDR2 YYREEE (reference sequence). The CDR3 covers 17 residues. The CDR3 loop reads CASSLDGQAGGTDTQYF.

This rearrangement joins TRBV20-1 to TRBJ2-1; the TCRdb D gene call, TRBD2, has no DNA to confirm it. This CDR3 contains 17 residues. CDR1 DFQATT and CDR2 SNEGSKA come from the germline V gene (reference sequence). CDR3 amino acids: CSAPPAVGQSSYNEQFF.

The chain's CDR3 is CASSLSGGVADTQYF. The chain is built from TRBV7-9 and TRBJ2-3; the TCRdb call, TRBD1, lacks DNA for checking. This CDR3 has 15 residues. The V gene's germline CDR1 is SEHNR and CDR2 FQNEAQ (reference sequence).

CDR3 sequence reads: CSARQGAKEQYF. The chain recombines TRBV20-1 with TRBJ2-7; the TCRdb D gene call, TRBD1, has no DNA to confirm it. Germline CDR1 and CDR2: DFQATT and SNEGSKA (reference sequence). This CDR3 region has 12 residues.

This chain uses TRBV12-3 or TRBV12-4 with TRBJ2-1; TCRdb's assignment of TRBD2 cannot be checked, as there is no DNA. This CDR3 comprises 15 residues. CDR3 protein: CASSPPGLADNEQFF.

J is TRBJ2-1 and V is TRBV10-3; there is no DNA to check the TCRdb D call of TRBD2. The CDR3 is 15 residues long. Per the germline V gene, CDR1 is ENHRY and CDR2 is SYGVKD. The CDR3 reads CAISRALASDNEQFF.

The CDR3 is CASRYANEQFF. This chain joins TRBV2 and TRBJ2-1. Germline values: CDR1 SNHLY, CDR2 FYNNEI. CDR3 length equals 11 residues.

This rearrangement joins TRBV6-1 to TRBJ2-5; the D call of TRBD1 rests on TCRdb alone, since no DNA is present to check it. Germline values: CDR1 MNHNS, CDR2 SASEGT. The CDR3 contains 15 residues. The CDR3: CASRATPNEQETQYF.

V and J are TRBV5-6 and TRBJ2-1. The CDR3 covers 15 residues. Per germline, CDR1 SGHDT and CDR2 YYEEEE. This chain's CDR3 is CASSFGGRAYNEQFF.

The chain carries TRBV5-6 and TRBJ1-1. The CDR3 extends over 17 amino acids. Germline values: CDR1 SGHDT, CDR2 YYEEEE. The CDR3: CASSWGDSLPIRAEAFF.

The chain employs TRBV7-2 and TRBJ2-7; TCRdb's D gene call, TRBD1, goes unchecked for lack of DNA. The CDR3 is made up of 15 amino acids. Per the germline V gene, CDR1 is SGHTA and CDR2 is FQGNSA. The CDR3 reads CASSPTAGGGYEQYF.

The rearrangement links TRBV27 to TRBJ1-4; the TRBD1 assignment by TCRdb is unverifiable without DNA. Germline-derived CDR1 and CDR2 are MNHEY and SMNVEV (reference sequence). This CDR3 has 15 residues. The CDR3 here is CASSLKGVYNEKLFF. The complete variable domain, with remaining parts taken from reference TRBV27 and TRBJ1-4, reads EAQVTQNPRYLITVTGKKLTVTCSQNMNHEYMSWYRQDPGLGLRQIYYSMNVEVTDKGDVPEGYKVSRKEKRNFPLILESPSPNQTSLYFCASSLKGVYNEKLFFGSGTQLSVL.

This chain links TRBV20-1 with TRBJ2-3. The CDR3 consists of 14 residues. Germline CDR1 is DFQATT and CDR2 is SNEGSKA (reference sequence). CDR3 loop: CSARGGAHIDTQYF.

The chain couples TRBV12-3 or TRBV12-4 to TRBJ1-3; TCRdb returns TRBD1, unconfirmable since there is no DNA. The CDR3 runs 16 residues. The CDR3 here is CASSWGSGASGNTIYF.